Following are 23 T cell receptor beta chains from one sample sequenced in a study of CD8 T cells in Susac syndrome. cDNA came from approximately 0.5 to 1 ug RNA primed by random hexamers. A single record per CDR3 protein comes from TCRdb applying MiXCR to the immunoSEQ multiplex PCR reads. The sample contains about 130,000 distinct CDR3 sequences, 94% of which appear only once. The specimen was CD4+ T cells from PBMCs. Receptors were obtained from a human donor with multiple sclerosis.

The CDR3: CASGSPGGRTEAFF. CDR3 coding DNA: TGTGCTAGTGGCTCCCCGGGGGGTCGCACTGAAGCTTTCTTT. The rearrangement joins TRBV12-5 to TRBJ1-1, with a weak D call TRBD1 (5 bases). Germline V gives CDR1 LGHNT, CDR2 FRNRAP. This CDR3 region has 14 residues. V was cut by 6 bases and J by 4 bases, with 15 bases left in between. Supplemented by reference TRBV12-5 and TRBJ1-1, the full variable domain reads DARVTQTPRHKVTEMGQEVTMRCQPILGHNTVFWYRQTMMQGLELLAYFRNRAPLDDSGMPKDRFSAEMPDATLATLKIQPSEPRDSAVYFCASGSPGGRTEAFFGQGTRLTVV.

V and J are TRBV9 and TRBJ2-3, with a weak D call TRBD2 (5 bases). The CDR3 is 15 residues long. Trimming took 1 base from V and 1 from J, leaving 10 bases between them. Germline loops: CDR1 SGDLS, CDR2 YYNGEE. The CDR3 DNA follows: TGTGCCAGCAGCGTAAAGCGGTTCGGCACAGATACGCAGTATTTT. Translation: CASSVKRFGTDTQYF.

The genes are TRBV29-1 and TRBJ2-2; no definite D call. Germline CDR1 SQVTM, CDR2 ANQGSEA. The CDR3 extends over 10 amino acids. V lost 4 bases and J lost 7, with 4 bases in between. DNA of the CDR3: TGCAGCGTTGCAGTCGGGGAGCTGTTTTTT. The encoded protein is CSVAVGELFF.

The chain has TRBV25-1 and TRBJ2-3, with TRBD2 identical over 7 bases. The germline gives CDR1 MGHDK, CDR2 SYGVNS. The V segment lost 5 bases and the J segment 3 bases; nucleotides outside the gene matches: 8. The CDR3 contains 15 residues. DNA for the CDR3: TGTGCCAGCAGTATGGGAGGGGCTTCGACAGATACGCAGTATTTT. Its protein product is CASSMGGASTDTQYF.

This rearrangement joins TRBV7-2 to TRBJ2-7; D may be TRBD2 (5 bases). The CDR3 extends over 15 amino acids. V was trimmed by 1 base and J by 2 bases, leaving 12 bases between them. Germline V gives CDR1 SGHTA, CDR2 FQGNSA. CDR3 protein: CASSLVGLITYEQYF. The CDR3 bases are TGTGCCAGCAGCTTAGTAGGACTTATCACCTACGAGCAGTACTTC.

The chain has TRBV11-2 and TRBJ2-5; D call uncertain. Germline V gene data show CDR1 as SGHAT and CDR2 as FQNNGV. Trimming removed 10 bases from V and 1 base from J, with 7 bases in between. The CDR3 is 11 residues long. This CDR3 reads CATLLQETQYF. CDR3 DNA sequence: TGTGCCACCCTTCTCCAAGAGACCCAGTACTTC.

The rearrangement links TRBV15 to TRBJ2-2, with TRBD2 as a possible D gene (5 bases). Trimming shortened V by 0 bases and J by 7 bases, and 9 bases separated the two germline ends. CDR3 length: 14 amino acids. Germline-derived CDR1 and CDR2 are LNHNV and YYDKDF (reference sequence). CDR3 sequence: CATSRDRLSGELFF. The DNA of the CDR3 is TGTGCCACCAGCAGAGATCGACTAAGCGGGGAGCTGTTTTTT.

The chain carries TRBV7-2 and TRBJ1-2, with 8 bases that match TRBD1. The CDR3 contains 14 residues. Germline CDR1 SGHTA, CDR2 FQGNSA. J lost 4 bases, V lost 4 bases, and 5 bases had no gene match. CDR3 sequence reads: CASSSLTGAYGYTF. The CDR3 DNA reads TGTGCCAGCAGCTCCCTGACAGGGGCCTATGGCTACACCTTC.

The chain is built from TRBV29-1 and TRBJ1-1; D is ambiguous. Germline loops: CDR1 SQVTM, CDR2 ANQGSEA. Trimming shortened V by 7 bases and J by 0 bases, and 12 bases separated the two germline ends. The CDR3 length is 13 residues. In DNA form, the CDR3 reads TGCAGCGCCTCAAGAAAAGTGAACACTGAAGCTTTCTTT. Encoded protein: CSASRKVNTEAFF.

This chain uses TRBV9 with TRBJ2-5, with D possibly TRBD2 on 7 matching bases. The CDR3 contains 15 residues. Germline V gene data show CDR1 as SGDLS and CDR2 as YYNGEE. V lost 5 bases and J lost 5, with 19 bases in between. CDR3: CASSLGGGAGETQYF. In DNA, the CDR3 is TGTGCCAGCAGTCTAGGAGGGGGGGCCGGGGAGACCCAGTACTTC. Variable domain in full (rest from reference TRBV9 and TRBJ2-5): DSGVTQTPKHLITATGQRVTLRCSPRSGDLSVYWYQQSLDQGLQFLIQYYNGEERAKGNILERFSAQQFPDLHSELNLSSLELGDSALYFCASSLGGGAGETQYFGPGTRLLVL.

The rearrangement links TRBV18 to TRBJ2-5; 7 bases agree with TRBD1. The germline V gene has CDR1 KGHSH and CDR2 LQKENI. V lost 2 bases to trimming and J lost 5 bases; unmatched junction nucleotides: 8. The CDR3 runs to 15 residues. DNA for the CDR3: TGTGCCAGCTCACCAGATACAGGGGCGAGGGAGACCCAGTACTTC. Translation gives CASSPDTGARETQYF.

Concerning this clonotype: An end of the junction does not agree with germline; a read error may underlie this. The chain is built from TRBV14 and TRBJ1-5; possibly TRBD1 for D (5 bases). CDR3 length equals 16 residues. In germline, CDR1 is SGHDN, CDR2 FVKESK. This chain's CDR3 is CASSCGGSWVNQPQHF. The CDR3 DNA sequence: TGTGCCAGCAGCTGCGGGGGGAGTTGGGTTAATCAGCCTCAGCATTTT.

V gene TRBV10-3 combines with J gene TRBJ2-7; 8 bases are a match to TRBD1. Germline trimming cut 3 bases from V and 2 bases from J; bases unmatched to any gene: 6. Germline V gene sequence: CDR1 ENHRY, CDR2 SYGVKD. The CDR3 length is 15 residues. The CDR3 protein is CAISESRQGTYEQYF. CDR3 nucleotide sequence: TGTGCCATCAGTGAATCCCGACAGGGGACCTACGAGCAGTACTTC.

This chain connects TRBV30 to TRBJ1-2; unclear D gene. The CDR3 is 13 amino acids. Trimming removed 7 bases from V and 6 bases from J, with 18 bases in between. Germline loops: CDR1 GTSNPN, CDR2 SVGIG (reference sequence). In DNA, the CDR3 is TGTGCCTCCCTCGGGGAGGGAAGGGATGGCTACACCTTC. It translates to CASLGEGRDGYTF.

The V gene is TRBV7-8, the J gene TRBJ1-1; D is perhaps TRBD1 (5 bases). CDR1 SGHVS and CDR2 FQNEAQ come from the germline V gene. V lost 4 bases and J lost 1, with 22 bases in between. The CDR3 spans 18 residues. The CDR3 protein is CASSSIPGGGVGNTEAFF. CDR3 DNA: TGTGCCAGCAGCTCAATCCCTGGGGGTGGCGTAGGGAACACTGAAGCTTTCTTT.

The count of this clonotype is one. The chain is built from TRBV14 and TRBJ2-6; no definite D call. Between the trimmed V and J ends, which lost 2 bases and 0 bases, there was a span of 5 bases. This CDR3 spans 15 amino acids. Germline CDR1 reads SGHDN; CDR2 reads FVKESK. CDR3 nucleotides: TGTGCCAGCAGCCAACAATACTCTGGGGCCAACGTCCTGACTTTC. Its translation is CASSQQYSGANVLTF.

The chain recombines TRBV2 with TRBJ1-5; D call uncertain. The germline gives CDR1 SNHLY, CDR2 FYNNEI. Trimming shortened V by 5 bases and J by 2 bases, and 10 bases separated the two germline ends. The CDR3 runs to 14 residues. CDR3 in DNA: TGTGCCAGCAGTTTGCTTTTGGGCAATCAGCCCCAGCATTTT. This sequence encodes CASSLLLGNQPQHF.

The genes are TRBV7-2 and TRBJ1-2, with unresolved D. The CDR3 has 12 residues. The V and J ends lost 2 bases and 7 bases respectively, with 8 bases between them. Germline values: CDR1 SGHTA, CDR2 FQGNSA. The CDR3 nucleotides are TGTGCCAGCAGCTTACGGCCCAGTGGCTACACCTTC. It yields the protein CASSLRPSGYTF.

V gene TRBV28 combines with J gene TRBJ1-1; no firm D call. V lost 1 base to trimming and J lost 4 bases, with 4 bases between them. The CDR3 spans 12 residues. Germline V gene data show CDR1 as MDHEN and CDR2 as SYDVKM. The CDR3 region is CASSLLTTEAFF. Here the CDR3 DNA reads TGTGCCAGCAGTTTATTAACCACTGAAGCTTTCTTT.

J is TRBJ1-1 and V is TRBV20-1; a weak D match, TRBD1 (5 bases). Germline V CDR1 and CDR2: DFQATT, SNEGSKA (reference sequence). The CDR3 is 9 amino acids. Trimming stripped 8 bases from V and 10 bases from J, with 11 bases between. CDR3 in amino acids: CSTGQPAFF. The CDR3 DNA sequence: TGCAGTACGGGGCAGCCAGCTTTCTTT.

The V and J genes are TRBV6-1 and TRBJ2-2; 12 bases agree with TRBD2. The CDR3 length is 17 residues. V shed 5 bases, J shed 0 bases, and the junction held 4 bases outside the gene matches. Germline V gives CDR1 MNHNS, CDR2 SASEGT. This CDR3 reads CASSRLAGDSNTGELFF. The CDR3 DNA reads TGTGCCAGCAGTCGACTAGCGGGGGACTCGAACACCGGGGAGCTGTTTTTT.

The chain is built from TRBV5-1 and TRBJ1-2; TRBD1 agrees at 7 bases. The CDR3 runs 14 residues. Germline-derived CDR1 and CDR2 are SGHRS and YFSETQ. V lost 0 bases and J lost 5; bases outside the gene matches: 4. The CDR3 bases are TGCGCCAGCAGCTTGGTGCAGGGGGATTATGGCTACACCTTC. It yields the protein CASSLVQGDYGYTF. Using reference TRBV5-1 and TRBJ1-2 for the parts outside the CDR3, the full variable domain is KAGVTQTPRYLIKTRGQQVTLSCSPISGHRSVSWYQQTPGQGLQFLFEYFSETQRNKGNFPGRFSGRQFSNSRSEMNVSTLELGDSALYLCASSLVQGDYGYTFGSGTRLTVV.

CDR3 in amino acids: CASSQGYGEGGSYEQYF. In nucleotides, the CDR3 is TGTGCCAGCAGCCAAGGTTACGGGGAGGGTGGCTCCTACGAGCAGTACTTC. This chain joins TRBV3-1 and TRBJ2-7, with 7 positions matching TRBD2. The CDR3 is 17 residues long. The V gene's germline CDR1 is LGHDT and CDR2 YNNKEL (reference sequence). The V and J ends lost 1 base and 0 bases, in that order; junction bases with no gene match: 9.